This T cell receptor (beta chain) was profiled in a study of monozygotic twins with inflammatory bowel disease. Eight cDNA synthesis reactions were run for every sample. The UMIs carried a 6-nucleotide sample barcode, and they were added by template switching. The study subjected TCRalpha and TCRbeta cDNA to two nested PCRs of 16 and 9 cycles. TCRdb re-called the 5' RACE reads and shows each CDR3 protein once, DNA omitted. The sample table includes some 330,000 distinct CDR3 sequences. The study, taken as a whole, reports: IBD patients carried less diverse TCRbeta repertoires (inverse Simpson) than healthy co-twins.

This CDR3 region has 15 residues. Note on this clonotype: What it binds is not known.

The rearrangement links TRBV23-1 to TRBJ1-5; TCRdb selects TRBD1, and the lack of DNA leaves this call unchecked. TRBV23-1 is an ORF, and what it does is uncertain. The receptor was isolated from a human donor with ulcerative colitis or Crohn's disease, or a healthy co-twin of an affected twin (not recorded which). Sequenced sample: blood. The CDR3 protein is CASSQAGGRDQPQHF.